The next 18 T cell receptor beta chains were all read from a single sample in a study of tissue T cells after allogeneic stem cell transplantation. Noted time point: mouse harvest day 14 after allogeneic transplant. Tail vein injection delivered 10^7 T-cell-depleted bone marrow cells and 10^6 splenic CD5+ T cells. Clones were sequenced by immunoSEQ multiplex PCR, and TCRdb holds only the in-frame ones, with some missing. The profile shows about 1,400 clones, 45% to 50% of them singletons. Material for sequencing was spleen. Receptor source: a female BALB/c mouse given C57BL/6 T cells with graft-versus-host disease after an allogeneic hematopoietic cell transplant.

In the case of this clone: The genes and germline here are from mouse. The CDR3 spells CASRDTSQNTLYF. The sequenced part of the CDR3 DNA is TGTGCCAGCAGAGACACTAGTCAAAACACCTTGTAC. The chain uses TRBV3 and TRBJ2-4, with D uncertain. The read ends 1 residue before the CDR3 terminus; that terminus is restored from the germline J gene. The ends were cut back, 6 bases at V and 0 bases at J, with 7 bases in the middle. The CDR3 length is 13 residues. The germline gives CDR1 SNHLY, CDR2 FYNGKV (reference sequence).

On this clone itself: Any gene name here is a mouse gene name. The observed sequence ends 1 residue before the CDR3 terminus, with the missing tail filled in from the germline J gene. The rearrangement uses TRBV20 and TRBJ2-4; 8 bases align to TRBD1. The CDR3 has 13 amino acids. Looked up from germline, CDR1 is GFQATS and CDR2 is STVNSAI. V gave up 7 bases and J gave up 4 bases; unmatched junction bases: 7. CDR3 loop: CGGRQGKENTLYF. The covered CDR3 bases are TGTGGTGGCAGACAGGGGAAGGAAAACACCTTGTAC.

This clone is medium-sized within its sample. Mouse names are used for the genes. CDR3 bases read: TGTGCCAGCAGCTATGGGACTGGGGGATATGAACAGTAC. Encoded protein: CASSYGTGGYEQY. The complete CDR3 protein is CASSYGTGGYEQYF. The chain carries TRBV4 and TRBJ2-7; 11 bases are a match to TRBD2. The read finishes 1 residue shy of the CDR3 end, and the germline J gene is used to complete it. Per the germline V gene, CDR1 is LGHDT and CDR2 is YNNKQL (reference sequence). CDR3 length equals 14 residues. V shed 3 bases and J 4 bases; nucleotides not matched to a gene: 2.

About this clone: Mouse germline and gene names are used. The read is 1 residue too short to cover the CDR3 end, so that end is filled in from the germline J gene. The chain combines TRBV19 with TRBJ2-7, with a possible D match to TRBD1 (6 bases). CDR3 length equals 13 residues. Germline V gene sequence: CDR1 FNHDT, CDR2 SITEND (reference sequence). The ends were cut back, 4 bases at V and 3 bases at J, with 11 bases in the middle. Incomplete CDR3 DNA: TGTGCCAGCAGTCCAGGACAGCGCTATGAACAGTAC. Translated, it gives CASSPGQRYEQY. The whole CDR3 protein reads CASSPGQRYEQYF.

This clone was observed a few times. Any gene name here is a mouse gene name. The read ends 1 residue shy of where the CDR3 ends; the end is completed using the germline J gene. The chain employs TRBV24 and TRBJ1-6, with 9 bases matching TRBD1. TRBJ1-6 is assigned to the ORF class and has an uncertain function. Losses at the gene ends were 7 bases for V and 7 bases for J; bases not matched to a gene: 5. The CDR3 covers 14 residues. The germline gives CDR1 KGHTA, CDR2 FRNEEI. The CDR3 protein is CASMGTGRNSPLYF. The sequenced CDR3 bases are TGTGCCAGCATGGGGACAGGGAGGAATTCGCCCCTCTAC.

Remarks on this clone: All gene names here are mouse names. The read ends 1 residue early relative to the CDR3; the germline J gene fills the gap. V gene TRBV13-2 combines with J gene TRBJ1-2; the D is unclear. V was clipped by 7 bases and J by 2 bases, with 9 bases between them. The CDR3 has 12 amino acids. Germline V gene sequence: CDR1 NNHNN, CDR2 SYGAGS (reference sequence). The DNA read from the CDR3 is TGTGCCAGCAGTACACGGAACTCCGACTACACC. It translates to CASSTRNSDYT. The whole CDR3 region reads CASSTRNSDYTF.

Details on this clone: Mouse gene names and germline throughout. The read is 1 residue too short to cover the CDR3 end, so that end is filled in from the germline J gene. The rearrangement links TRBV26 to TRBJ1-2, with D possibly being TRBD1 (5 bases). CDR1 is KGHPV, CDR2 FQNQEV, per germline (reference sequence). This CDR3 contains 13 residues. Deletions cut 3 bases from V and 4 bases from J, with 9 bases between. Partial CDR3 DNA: TGTGCCAGCAGTCTCCAGGGAGGCTCCGACTACACC. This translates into CASSLQGGSDYT. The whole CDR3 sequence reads CASSLQGGSDYTF.

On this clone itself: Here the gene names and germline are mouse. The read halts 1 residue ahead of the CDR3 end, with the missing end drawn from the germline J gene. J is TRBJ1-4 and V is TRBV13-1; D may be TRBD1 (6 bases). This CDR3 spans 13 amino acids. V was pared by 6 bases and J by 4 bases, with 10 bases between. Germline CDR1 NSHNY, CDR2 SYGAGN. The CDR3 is CASTRGVNERLFF. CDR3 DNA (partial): TGTGCCAGCACCAGGGGCGTCAACGAAAGATTATTT.

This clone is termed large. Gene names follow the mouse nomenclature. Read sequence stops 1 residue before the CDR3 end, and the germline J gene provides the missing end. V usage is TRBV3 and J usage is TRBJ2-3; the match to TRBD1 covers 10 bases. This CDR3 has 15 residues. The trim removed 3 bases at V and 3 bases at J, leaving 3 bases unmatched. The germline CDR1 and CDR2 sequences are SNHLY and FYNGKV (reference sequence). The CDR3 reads CASSFRQGAAETLYF. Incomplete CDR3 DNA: TGTGCCAGCAGCTTCAGACAGGGGGCCGCAGAAACGCTGTAT.

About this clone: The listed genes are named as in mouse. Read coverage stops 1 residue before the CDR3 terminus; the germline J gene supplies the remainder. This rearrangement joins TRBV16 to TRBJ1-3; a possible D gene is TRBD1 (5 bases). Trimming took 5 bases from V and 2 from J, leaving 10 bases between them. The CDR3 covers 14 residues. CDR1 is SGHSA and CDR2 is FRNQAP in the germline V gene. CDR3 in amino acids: CASSPRGTGNTLYF. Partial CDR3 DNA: TGTGCAAGCAGCCCCCGGGGGACTGGAAATACGCTCTAT.

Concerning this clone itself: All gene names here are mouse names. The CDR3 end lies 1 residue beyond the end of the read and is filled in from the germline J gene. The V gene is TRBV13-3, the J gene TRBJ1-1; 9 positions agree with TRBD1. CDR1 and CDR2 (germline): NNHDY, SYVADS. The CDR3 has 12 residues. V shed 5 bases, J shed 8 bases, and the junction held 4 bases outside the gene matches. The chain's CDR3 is CASSGTGREVFF. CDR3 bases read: TGTGCCAGCAGCGGGACAGGGAGGGAAGTCTTC.

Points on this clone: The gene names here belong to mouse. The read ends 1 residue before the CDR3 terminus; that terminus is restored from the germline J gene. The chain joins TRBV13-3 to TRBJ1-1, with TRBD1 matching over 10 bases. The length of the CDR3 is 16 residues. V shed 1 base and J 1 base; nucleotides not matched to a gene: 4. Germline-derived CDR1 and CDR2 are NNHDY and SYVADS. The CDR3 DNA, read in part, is TGTGCCAGCAGTGATCTGGACAGGGGGAGGAACACAGAAGTCTTC. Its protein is CASSDLDRGRNTEVF. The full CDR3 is CASSDLDRGRNTEVFF.

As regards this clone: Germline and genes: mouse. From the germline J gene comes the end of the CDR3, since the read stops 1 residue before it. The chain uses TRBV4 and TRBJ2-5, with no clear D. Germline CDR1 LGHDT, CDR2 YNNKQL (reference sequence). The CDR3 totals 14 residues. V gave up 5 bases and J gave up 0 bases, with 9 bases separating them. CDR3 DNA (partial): TGTGCCAGCAGCGAGACTTTTAACCAAGACACCCAGTAC. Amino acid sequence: CASSETFNQDTQY. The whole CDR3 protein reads CASSETFNQDTQYF.

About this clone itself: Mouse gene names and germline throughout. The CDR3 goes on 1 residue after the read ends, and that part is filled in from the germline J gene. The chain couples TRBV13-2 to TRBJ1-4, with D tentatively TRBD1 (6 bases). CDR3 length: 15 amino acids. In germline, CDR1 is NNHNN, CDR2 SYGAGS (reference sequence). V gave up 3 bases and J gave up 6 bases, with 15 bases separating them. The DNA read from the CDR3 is TGTGCCAGCGGTGGGGGACTGGGGGCCGACGAAAGATTATTT. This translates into CASGGGLGADERLF. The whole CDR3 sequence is CASGGGLGADERLFF.

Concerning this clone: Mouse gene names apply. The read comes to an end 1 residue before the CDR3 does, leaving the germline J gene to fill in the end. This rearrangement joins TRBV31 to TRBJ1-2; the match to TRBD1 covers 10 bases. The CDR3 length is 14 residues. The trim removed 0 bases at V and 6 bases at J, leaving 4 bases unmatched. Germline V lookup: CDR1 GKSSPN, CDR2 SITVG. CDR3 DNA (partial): TGTGCCTGGAGTCTAGGACAGGGGGGGCCCGACTACACC. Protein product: CAWSLGQGGPDYT. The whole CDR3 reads CAWSLGQGGPDYTF.

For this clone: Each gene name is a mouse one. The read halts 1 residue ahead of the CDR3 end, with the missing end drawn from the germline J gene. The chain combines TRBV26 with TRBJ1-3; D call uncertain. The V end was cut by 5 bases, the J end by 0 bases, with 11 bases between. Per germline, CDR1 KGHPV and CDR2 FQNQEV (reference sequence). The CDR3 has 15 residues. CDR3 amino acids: CASSAWEPSGNTLYF. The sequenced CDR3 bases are TGTGCCAGCAGTGCTTGGGAACCTTCTGGAAATACGCTCTAT.

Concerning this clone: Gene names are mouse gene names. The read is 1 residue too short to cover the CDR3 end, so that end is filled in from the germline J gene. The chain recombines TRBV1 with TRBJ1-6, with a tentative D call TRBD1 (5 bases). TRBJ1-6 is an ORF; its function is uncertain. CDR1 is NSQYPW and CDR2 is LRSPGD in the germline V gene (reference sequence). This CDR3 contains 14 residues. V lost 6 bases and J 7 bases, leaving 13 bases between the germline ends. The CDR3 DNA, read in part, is TGCACCTGCAGGCGGGGCATCGGGAATTCGCCCCTCTAC. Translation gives CTCRRGIGNSPLY. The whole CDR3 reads CTCRRGIGNSPLYF.

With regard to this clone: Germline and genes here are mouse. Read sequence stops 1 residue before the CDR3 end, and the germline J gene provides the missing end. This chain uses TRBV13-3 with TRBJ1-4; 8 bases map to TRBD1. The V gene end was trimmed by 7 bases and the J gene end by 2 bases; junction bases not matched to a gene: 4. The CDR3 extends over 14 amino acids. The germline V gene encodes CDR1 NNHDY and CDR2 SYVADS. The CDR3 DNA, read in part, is TGTGCCAGCTATGGACAGGGATCCAACGAAAGATTATTT. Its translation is CASYGQGSNERLF. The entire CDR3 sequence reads CASYGQGSNERLFF.